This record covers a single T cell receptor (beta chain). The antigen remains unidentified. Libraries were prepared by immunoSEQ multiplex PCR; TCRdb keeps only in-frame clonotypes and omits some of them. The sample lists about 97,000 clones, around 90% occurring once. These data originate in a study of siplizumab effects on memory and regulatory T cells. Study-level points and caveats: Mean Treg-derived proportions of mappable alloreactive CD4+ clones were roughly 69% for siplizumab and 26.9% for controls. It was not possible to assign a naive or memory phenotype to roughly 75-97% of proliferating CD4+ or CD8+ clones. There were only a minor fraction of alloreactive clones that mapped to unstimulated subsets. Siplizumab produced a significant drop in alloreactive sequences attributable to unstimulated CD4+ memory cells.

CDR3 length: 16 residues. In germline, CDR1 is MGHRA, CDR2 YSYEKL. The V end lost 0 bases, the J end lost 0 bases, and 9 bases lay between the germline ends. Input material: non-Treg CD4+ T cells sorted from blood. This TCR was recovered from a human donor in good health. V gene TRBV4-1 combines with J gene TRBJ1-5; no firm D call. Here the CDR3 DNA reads TGCGCCAGCAGCCAAGAATCAGAATATAGCAATCAGCCCCAGCATTTT. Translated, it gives CASSQESEYSNQPQHF.